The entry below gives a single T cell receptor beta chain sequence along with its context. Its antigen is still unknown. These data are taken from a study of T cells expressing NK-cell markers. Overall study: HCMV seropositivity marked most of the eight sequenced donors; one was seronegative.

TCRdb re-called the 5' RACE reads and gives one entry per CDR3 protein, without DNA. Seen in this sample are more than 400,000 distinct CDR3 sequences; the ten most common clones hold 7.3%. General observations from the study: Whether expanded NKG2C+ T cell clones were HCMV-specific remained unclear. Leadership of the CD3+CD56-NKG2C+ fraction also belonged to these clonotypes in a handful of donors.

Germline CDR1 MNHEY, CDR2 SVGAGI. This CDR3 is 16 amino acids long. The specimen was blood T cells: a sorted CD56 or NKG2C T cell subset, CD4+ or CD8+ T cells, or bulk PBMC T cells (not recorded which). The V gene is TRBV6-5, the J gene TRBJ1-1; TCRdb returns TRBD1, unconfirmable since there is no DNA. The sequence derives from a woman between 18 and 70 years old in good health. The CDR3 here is CASSYGPVGLGSEAFF.